This is a list of T cell receptor beta chains from one sample in a study of shared clonotypes between healthy human individuals. Clones were sequenced by immunoSEQ multiplex PCR, and TCRdb holds only the in-frame ones, with some missing. The sample holds over 2 million clones, 90% to 95% seen once. The specimen was naive CD4+ T cells sorted from blood. All receptors derive from a man between 18 and 35 years old in good health. The conserved cysteine and the conserved F or W are not part of the CDR3 here. Rows give clone size only sometimes, using once, few, many, or a class for an expanded clone.

j_gene: TRBJ2-1
abundance: NA
v_gene: TRBV7-6
CDR3aa: ASRTAWGDHNEQF

j_gene: TRBJ2-6
abundance: NA
v_gene: TRBV28
CDR3aa: ASSPEGGANVLT

j_gene: TRBJ1-1
abundance: NA
v_gene: TRBV19
CDR3aa: ATRGGTEAF

j_gene: TRBJ1-1
abundance: NA
v_gene: TRBV25-1
CDR3aa: ASSEPARQGGAF

j_gene: TRBJ1-6
abundance: NA
v_gene: TRBV28
CDR3aa: ASSLSTGSSSPLH

j_gene: TRBJ2-6
abundance: NA
v_gene: TRBV19
CDR3aa: ASSTGGLWSPRANVLT

j_gene: TRBJ1-4
abundance: NA
v_gene: TRBV25-1
CDR3aa: ASTSAGKGNEKLF

j_gene: TRBJ2-7
abundance: NA
v_gene: TRBV6-1
CDR3aa: ASSQGVSYEQY

j_gene: TRBJ1-4
abundance: NA
v_gene: TRBV30
CDR3aa: AWSFSRQWEKLF

j_gene: TRBJ2-7
abundance: NA
v_gene: TRBV29-1
CDR3aa: SVEWGQGASEQY

j_gene: TRBJ2-4
abundance: once
v_gene: TRBV7-2
CDR3aa: ASSLPPPDREVMRNIQY

j_gene: TRBJ2-7
abundance: NA
v_gene: TRBV6-5
CDR3aa: ASRRGYEQY

j_gene: TRBJ2-7
abundance: NA
v_gene: TRBV19
CDR3aa: ASSARTAYEQY

j_gene: TRBJ2-2
abundance: NA
v_gene: TRBV5-1
CDR3aa: ASSSAGPNTGELF

j_gene: TRBJ2-7
abundance: NA
v_gene: TRBV2
CDR3aa: ASRGGVYEQY

j_gene: TRBJ2-3
abundance: few
v_gene: TRBV7-9
CDR3aa: ASSSTVAFTDTQY

j_gene: TRBJ1-6
abundance: NA
v_gene: TRBV5-1
CDR3aa: ASSLGGSSYNSPLH

j_gene: TRBJ2-7
abundance: NA
v_gene: TRBV4-2
CDR3aa: ASSQASGIVNEQY

j_gene: TRBJ2-2
abundance: NA
v_gene: TRBV19
CDR3aa: ASSSQGDTGELF

j_gene: TRBJ1-2
abundance: NA
v_gene: TRBV7-2
CDR3aa: ASSSGANYGYT

j_gene: TRBJ1-6
abundance: NA
v_gene: TRBV5-4
CDR3aa: ASSLGASVNSPLH

j_gene: TRBJ2-7
abundance: NA
v_gene: TRBV7-6
CDR3aa: ASSQVAALAGGLSEQY